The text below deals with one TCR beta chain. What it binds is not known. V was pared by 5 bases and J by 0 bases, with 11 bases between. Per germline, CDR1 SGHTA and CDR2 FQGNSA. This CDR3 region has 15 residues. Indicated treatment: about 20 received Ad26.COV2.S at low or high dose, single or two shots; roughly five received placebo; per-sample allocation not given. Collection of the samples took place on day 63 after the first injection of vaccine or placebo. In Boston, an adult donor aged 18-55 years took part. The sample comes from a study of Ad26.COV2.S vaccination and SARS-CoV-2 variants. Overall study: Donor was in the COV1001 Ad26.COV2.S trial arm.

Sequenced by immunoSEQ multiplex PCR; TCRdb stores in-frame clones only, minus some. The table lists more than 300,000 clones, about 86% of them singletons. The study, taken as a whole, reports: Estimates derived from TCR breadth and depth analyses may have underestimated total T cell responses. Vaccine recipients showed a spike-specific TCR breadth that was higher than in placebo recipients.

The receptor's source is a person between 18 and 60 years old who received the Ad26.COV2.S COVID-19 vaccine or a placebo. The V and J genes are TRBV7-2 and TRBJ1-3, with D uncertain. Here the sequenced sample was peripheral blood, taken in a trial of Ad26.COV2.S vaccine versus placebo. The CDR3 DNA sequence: TGTGCCAGCAGCGCAGGACCCCTCTCTGGAAACACCATATATTTT. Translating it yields CASSAGPLSGNTIYF.